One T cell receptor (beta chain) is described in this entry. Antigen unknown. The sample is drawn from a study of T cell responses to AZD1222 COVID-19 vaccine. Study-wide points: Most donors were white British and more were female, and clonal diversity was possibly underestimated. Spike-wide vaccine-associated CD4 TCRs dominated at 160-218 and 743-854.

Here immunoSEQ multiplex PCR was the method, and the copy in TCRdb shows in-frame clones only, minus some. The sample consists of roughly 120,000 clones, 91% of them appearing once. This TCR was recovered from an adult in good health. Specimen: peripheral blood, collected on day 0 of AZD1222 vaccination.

CDR3 in DNA: TGCGCCAGCGCCCTTGGGGACTCAATATCTGAAGCTTTCTTT. This encodes CASALGDSISEAFF. The chain has TRBV5-1 and TRBJ1-1, with a tentative D call TRBD1 (5 bases). The germline V gene has CDR1 SGHRS and CDR2 YFSETQ. With 7 bases removed from V and 6 bases from J, the gap between germline ends came to 19 bases. This CDR3 region has 14 residues. The full variable domain, its missing parts supplied by reference TRBV5-1 and TRBJ1-1, is KAGVTQTPRYLIKTRGQQVTLSCSPISGHRSVSWYQQTPGQGLQFLFEYFSETQRNKGNFPGRFSGRQFSNSRSEMNVSTLELGDSALYLCASALGDSISEAFFGQGTRLTVV.